The 2 T cell receptor beta chains presented below share a single source sample, sequenced in a study of blood T cell repertoires in COVID-19 (dated by TCRdb to 2019 to 2021). The method was the immunoSEQ multiplex PCR assay. TCRdb provides this immuneACCESS table in a form limited to in-frame rearrangements. Some clones are lacking; in checked studies, under half of them reflect an unresolved V gene, and why the rest are absent is not known. This sample lists about 100,000 clones; roughly 85% were detected once. The ten top clones hold around 29% of the sample. The specimen sequenced was peripheral blood. These receptors all stem from a man in his 70s with active or convalescent COVID-19.

This clone is a singleton in its sample. The chain carries TRBV30 and TRBJ1-5; D ambiguous. The CDR3 has 15 amino acids. Germline assignment: CDR1 GTSNPN and CDR2 SVGIG (reference sequence). Trimming removed 0 bases from V and 1 base from J, with 10 bases in between. CDR3 bases: TGTGCCTGGAGTGTACAGCCCTACAGCAATCAGCCCCAGCATTTT. Protein: CAWSVQPYSNQPQHF.

This clone has more than one count but fewer than ten. The chain employs TRBV5-6 and TRBJ2-2; D ambiguous. The CDR3 loop spans 12 amino acids. V was cut by 1 base and J by 12 bases, with 10 bases left in between. Germline V gives CDR1 SGHDT, CDR2 YYEEEE. CDR3 amino acids: CASSLSTRKLFF. The CDR3, as DNA: TGTGCCAGCAGCTTGAGTACCAGGAAGCTGTTTTTT.